What follows are 18 T cell receptor beta chains derived from one specimen sequenced in a study of siplizumab effects on memory and regulatory T cells. Only in-frame clones appear in the TCRdb table, and some are missing; sequencing was by immunoSEQ multiplex PCR. Of under 140,000 clones in the sample, roughly 92% were seen once. Material: CD4+ T cells sorted from blood. The receptors here all came from a human donor in good health.

This clone appeared a few times. The chain employs TRBV27 and TRBJ2-7; no firm D call. Trimming took 5 bases from V and 3 from J, leaving 11 bases between them. Germline V gives CDR1 MNHEY, CDR2 SMNVEV (reference sequence). The CDR3 contains 13 residues. The CDR3 DNA is TGTGCCAGCAGTAGGGTCGGAATCTACGAGCAGTACTTC. It is translated as CASSRVGIYEQYF.

The chain links TRBV6-5 to TRBJ2-7; D unresolved. This CDR3 contains 14 residues. CDR1 is MNHEY and CDR2 is SVGAGI in the germline V gene. V lost 5 bases, J lost 1 base, and 12 bases lay in between. The CDR3 nucleotides read TGTGCCAGCAGTCTACAGTGGGATTCCTACGAGCAGTACTTC. It yields the protein CASSLQWDSYEQYF.

The CDR3 region is CASSYGFSFNYGYTF. The CDR3 DNA sequence: TGTGCCAGCAGTTACGGGTTTTCTTTCAACTATGGCTACACCTTC. The chain recombines TRBV6-5 with TRBJ1-2; D gene ambiguous. The ends were cut back, 2 bases at V and 2 bases at J, with 12 bases in the middle. The CDR3 contains 15 residues. Germline CDR1 is MNHEY and CDR2 is SVGAGI.

This sequence joins TRBV5-4 and TRBJ2-7, with D tentatively TRBD2 (6 bases). The CDR3 has 14 amino acids. Trimming removed 2 bases at V and 2 bases at J, with 11 bases between. Germline CDR1 SGHNT, CDR2 YYREEE (reference sequence). CDR3 residues: CASSFSGLTYEQYF. Here the CDR3 DNA reads TGTGCCAGCAGCTTTAGCGGTTTAACCTACGAGCAGTACTTC.

This rearrangement joins TRBV7-9 to TRBJ1-5, with unresolved D. The CDR3 is made up of 16 amino acids. The V and J ends lost 1 base and 0 bases respectively, with 10 bases between them. The germline V gene encodes CDR1 SEHNR and CDR2 FQNEAQ (reference sequence). The CDR3 coding sequence is TGTGCCAGCAGCTTAGTCCTGAGGGATAGCAATCAGCCCCAGCATTTT. This translates into CASSLVLRDSNQPQHF. The full variable domain, its missing parts supplied by reference TRBV7-9 and TRBJ1-5, is DTGVSQNPRHKITKRGQNVTFRCDPISEHNRLYWYRQTLGQGPEFLTYFQNEAQLEKSRLLSDRFSAERPKGSFSTLEIQRTEQGDSAMYLCASSLVLRDSNQPQHFGDGTRLSIL.

The chain combines TRBV19 with TRBJ2-1, with 7 bases that match TRBD2. V was pared by 6 bases and J by 3 bases, with 8 bases of the junction left unmatched. The CDR3 loop spans 15 amino acids. Germline V lookup: CDR1 LNHDA, CDR2 SQIVND (reference sequence). CDR3 in amino acids: CASSPLQRDYNEQFF. In DNA, the CDR3 is TGTGCCAGTAGCCCCCTCCAGCGGGACTACAATGAGCAGTTCTTC.

The rearrangement uses TRBV9 and TRBJ1-2, with 7 bases matching TRBD1. Germline loops: CDR1 SGDLS, CDR2 YYNGEE. Trimming removed 6 bases from V and 1 base from J; junction bases left unmatched: 9. This CDR3 spans 15 amino acids. This CDR3 is CASNDGTAHNYGYTF. The CDR3 nucleotides are TGTGCCAGCAACGACGGGACAGCTCATAACTATGGCTACACCTTC.

The genes are TRBV20-1 and TRBJ2-1; D may correspond to TRBD1 or TRBD2 (5 bases each). Germline V CDR1 and CDR2: DFQATT, SNEGSKA (reference sequence). V lost 8 bases and J 5 bases, leaving 10 bases between the germline ends. This CDR3 spans 11 amino acids. The CDR3 spells CSSGTNNEQFF. The CDR3 DNA is TGCAGTTCGGGGACGAACAATGAGCAGTTCTTC.

This sequence joins TRBV18 and TRBJ1-1; a possible D gene is TRBD1 (6 bases). The V and J ends lost 2 bases and 1 base respectively, with 11 bases between them. Germline CDR1 reads KGHSH; CDR2 reads LQKENI. The CDR3 has 15 residues. The CDR3 coding sequence is TGTGCCAGCTCACCAACAGGGAGTTGGAACACTGAAGCTTTCTTT. Its protein is CASSPTGSWNTEAFF.

As DNA, the CDR3 is TGCGCCAGCAGCGCTTATGGGACAGGGGGCACTGAAGCTTTCTTT. Its translation: CASSAYGTGGTEAFF. This chain uses TRBV5-1 with TRBJ1-1, with TRBD1 identical over 11 bases. J was trimmed by 4 bases and V by 4 bases; bases with no gene match: 6. CDR1 SGHRS and CDR2 YFSETQ come from the germline V gene. The CDR3 contains 15 residues.

This chain links TRBV14 with TRBJ2-6, with D possibly being TRBD1 (7 bases). Germline V gene lookup returns CDR1 SGHDN and CDR2 FVKESK. V gave up 3 bases and J gave up 2 bases, with 29 bases separating them. The CDR3 totals 22 residues. The CDR3 DNA reads TGTGCCAGCAGCCATCGAAACAGGGGAGGCATTTGGGTTTGGGCTGGGGCCAACGTCCTGACTTTC. This sequence encodes CASSHRNRGGIWVWAGANVLTF.

This sequence joins TRBV7-6 and TRBJ2-7; TRBD1 matches 7 bases. Per germline, CDR1 SGHVS and CDR2 FNYEAQ. Trimming cost V 5 bases and J 6 bases; bases outside gene matches: 7. This CDR3 contains 13 residues. The CDR3 bases are TGTGCCAGCAGCCCAAGACAGGGCGCCGAGCAGTACTTC. This codes for CASSPRQGAEQYF. The full variable domain, in which reference TRBV7-6 and TRBJ2-7 provide the parts outside the CDR3, is GAGVSQSPRYKVTKRGQDVALRCDPISGHVSLYWYRQALGQGPEFLTYFNYEAQQDKSGLPNDRFSAERPEGSISTLTIQRTEQRDSAMYRCASSPRQGAEQYFGPGTRLTVT.

The V call is TRBV29-1, the J call TRBJ1-4; tentatively, D is TRBD1 (5 bases). Per germline, CDR1 SQVTM and CDR2 ANQGSEA. V lost 3 bases to trimming and J lost 5 bases, with 10 bases between them. There are 13 residues in the CDR3. CDR3 sequence (DNA): TGCAGCGTTGACAGGGTCCTCAATGAAAAACTGTTTTTT. It translates to CSVDRVLNEKLFF.

The chain couples TRBV7-9 to TRBJ1-4; the D gene is possibly TRBD1 (5 bases). Deletions cut 1 base from V and 5 bases from J, with 17 bases between. The CDR3 is 17 residues long. The germline gives CDR1 SEHNR, CDR2 FQNEAQ (reference sequence). The CDR3 region has the DNA TGTGCCAGCAGCTTAGGAGGCGGGGGGACCATCAATGAAAAACTGTTTTTT. Its translation: CASSLGGGGTINEKLFF.

The gene calls are TRBV9 and TRBJ2-1; 8 bases line up with TRBD2. The CDR3 contains 16 residues. V was pared by 5 bases and J by 7 bases, with 14 bases of the junction left unmatched. CDR1 and CDR2 from the germline V gene are SGDLS and YYNGEE. CDR3 protein: CASSETGGTSLNEQFF. In DNA, the CDR3 is TGTGCCAGCAGTGAAACCGGTGGGACTAGTTTAAATGAGCAGTTCTTC.

This clone was counted a single time. The chain employs TRBV10-2 and TRBJ2-1; possibly TRBD2 for D (6 bases). CDR1 is WSHSY and CDR2 is SAAADI in the germline V gene. The CDR3 is 16 residues long. Trimming stripped 0 bases from V and 3 bases from J, with 12 bases between. Written as DNA, the CDR3 is TGCGCCAGCAGTGAGTCGAGGCTAGCGTACTACAATGAGCAGTTCTTC. This encodes CASSESRLAYYNEQFF.

The J gene is TRBJ2-7, the V gene TRBV10-3; D might be TRBD2 (6 bases). The V gene lost 4 bases and the J gene lost 3 bases, with 16 bases spanning the gap. The CDR3 extends over 15 amino acids. Looked up from germline, CDR1 is ENHRY and CDR2 is SYGVKD. CDR3 sequence reads: CAISGRLAEDYEQYF. In nucleotides, the CDR3 is TGTGCCATCAGTGGCCGTTTAGCGGAGGACTACGAGCAGTACTTC.

The V gene is TRBV11-1, the J gene TRBJ1-2; D unclear. The V end was cut by 8 bases, the J end by 0 bases, with 10 bases between. The CDR3 has 13 amino acids. Germline CDR1 and CDR2: SGHAT and FQDESV (reference sequence). The CDR3 region has the DNA TGTGCCAGCCGGCCACCTTCTAACTATGGCTACACCTTC. Amino acids: CASRPPSNYGYTF.